A single sample gave rise to the 19 T cell receptor beta chains below, sequenced in a study of blood T cells in healthy people across ages. The use of a sample-barcoded 5' primer and a J-beta primer mix characterized a second PCR of roughly 7 to 12 cycles. TCRdb used MiXCR to reprocess the 5' RACE reads, holding one entry per CDR3 protein. Among approximately 770,000 distinct CDR3 sequences, roughly 60% were seen once, and the ten largest hold roughly 20%. The sample comprised blood. These receptor sequences come from a man between 25 and 39 years old in good health.

The chain couples TRBV7-9 to TRBJ2-7; D not certain. The V and J ends lost 5 bases and 2 bases respectively, with 10 bases between them. Germline CDR1 reads SEHNR; CDR2 reads FQNEAQ (reference sequence). The CDR3 length is 13 residues. The CDR3, as DNA: TGTGCCAGCAGCCCGGGTGACACCTACGAGCAGTACTTC. Its translation: CASSPGDTYEQYF.

V is TRBV10-3 and J is TRBJ2-3; 11 bases fit TRBD2. The CDR3 sequence is 21 residues long. Trimming cost V 2 bases and J 6 bases; bases outside gene matches: 22. CDR1 and CDR2 from the germline V gene are ENHRY and SYGVKD. CDR3 residues: CAISEPTSGSTSGHRRDTQYF. In nucleotides, the CDR3 is TGTGCCATCAGTGAGCCCACTAGCGGGAGTACCTCGGGTCACCGGAGGGATACGCAGTATTTT.

As concerns this clonotype: One end of the junction fails to match germline, which may point to a read error. The rearrangement uses TRBV7-9 and TRBJ1-2, with TRBD1 matching 7 bases. The CDR3 loop spans 13 amino acids. CDR1 and CDR2 from the germline V gene are SEHNR and FQNEAQ (reference sequence). The CDR3 region has the DNA TGTGTCAGCAGCTTAGCGGGGACAGACGGCTACACCTTC. Protein sequence: CVSSLAGTDGYTF.

V usage is TRBV7-2 and J usage is TRBJ2-4; either TRBD1 or TRBD2 may fit D (5 bases each). V lost 1 base to trimming and J lost 0 bases, with 19 bases between them. Germline V CDR1 and CDR2: SGHTA, FQGNSA. The CDR3 is made up of 19 amino acids. The CDR3 region is CASSLGPTGPTSAKNIQYF. The CDR3 coding sequence is TGTGCCAGCAGCTTAGGGCCCACGGGGCCTACCTCAGCCAAAAACATTCAGTACTTC.

This clonotype was observed a few times. The chain links TRBV20-1 to TRBJ2-7; perhaps D is TRBD1 or TRBD2 (6 bases each). The CDR3 runs to 12 residues. From germline, CDR1 is DFQATT and CDR2 SNEGSKA (reference sequence). Trimming pared 6 bases from V and 6 bases from J, leaving 15 bases between. CDR3 sequence (DNA): TGCAGTGCCCTGACTGGGGGGCGCGAGCAGTACTTC. It translates to CSALTGGREQYF.

The V gene is TRBV20-1, the J gene TRBJ2-7, with 7 bases that match TRBD2. With V trimmed by 6 bases and J by 7 bases, 12 bases remained unmatched. The CDR3 runs to 13 residues. Germline V gene lookup returns CDR1 DFQATT and CDR2 SNEGSKA (reference sequence). Here the CDR3 DNA reads TGCAGTGCCCCTTCTCCGGCTAGCGGTGAGCAGTACTTC. It encodes CSAPSPASGEQYF.

The chain couples TRBV7-9 to TRBJ1-5; 8 positions agree with TRBD1. V lost 1 base and J lost 4; bases outside the gene matches: 9. CDR1 and CDR2 (germline): SEHNR, FQNEAQ (reference sequence). The CDR3 sequence is 17 residues long. The CDR3 protein is CASSLGTGPWTNQPQHF. The DNA for the CDR3 is TGTGCCAGCAGCTTAGGGACAGGGCCTTGGACAAATCAGCCCCAGCATTTT.

This clonotype was observed a single time. This CDR3 is CASSSSTSGYNEQFF. The CDR3 nucleotides read TGCGCCAGCAGCTCGTCGACTAGCGGATACAATGAGCAGTTCTTC. This chain connects TRBV5-1 to TRBJ2-1; 9 bases line up with TRBD2. In germline, CDR1 is SGHRS, CDR2 YFSETQ. The CDR3 extends over 15 amino acids. V trimming: 3 bases; J trimming: 4 bases; junction bases outside the gene matches: 5. Together with reference TRBV5-1 and TRBJ2-1, the CDR3 gives the full variable domain: KAGVTQTPRYLIKTRGQQVTLSCSPISGHRSVSWYQQTPGQGLQFLFEYFSETQRNKGNFPGRFSGRQFSNSRSEMNVSTLELGDSALYLCASSSSTSGYNEQFFGPGTRLTVL.

This clonotype has only a few counts. The CDR3 region is CSAREGGSRTPLHF. CDR3 nucleotide sequence: TGCAGTGCTAGAGAGGGGGGTTCAAGGACACCCCTCCACTTT. This rearrangement joins TRBV20-1 to TRBJ1-6, with a tentative D call TRBD1 (5 bases). Per germline, CDR1 DFQATT and CDR2 SNEGSKA (reference sequence). The V end was cut by 0 bases, the J end by 11 bases, with 14 bases between. The CDR3 consists of 14 residues.

The rearrangement links TRBV20-1 to TRBJ2-6, with TRBD2 identical over 11 bases. Germline values: CDR1 DFQATT, CDR2 SNEGSKA (reference sequence). This CDR3 contains 19 residues. J was trimmed by 1 base and V by 0 bases; bases with no gene match: 8. The DNA for the CDR3 is TGCAGTGCTAGAGATATCCTAGCGGGAGGAAATTCTGGGGCCAACGTCCTGACTTTC. It codes for CSARDILAGGNSGANVLTF.

This clonotype was seen only a few times. The chain combines TRBV11-2 with TRBJ2-1; 7 positions match TRBD1. Germline CDR1 SGHAT, CDR2 FQNNGV. This CDR3 spans 14 amino acids. J gave up 6 bases and V 6 bases, and 8 bases lay outside the gene matches. CDR3 sequence (DNA): TGTGCCAGCAGTTCTACGACAGGGTCCAATGAGCAGTTCTTC. Translated: CASSSTTGSNEQFF.

V is TRBV20-1 and J is TRBJ2-1, with TRBD2 matching over 12 bases. With 3 bases clipped from V and 6 bases from J, the junction kept 9 bases outside the gene matches. Germline CDR1 reads DFQATT; CDR2 reads SNEGSKA (reference sequence). The CDR3 consists of 16 residues. CDR3 bases: TGCAGTGCTAGCTCTAGCGGGAGGGGAATCGGCAATGAGCAGTTCTTC. Translated, it gives CSASSSGRGIGNEQFF.

The rearrangement uses TRBV3-1 and TRBJ1-2; TRBD1 might be the D (6 bases). Germline V gives CDR1 LGHDT, CDR2 YNNKEL (reference sequence). The V end lost 3 bases, the J end lost 4 bases, and 15 bases lay between the germline ends. CDR3 length equals 15 residues. CDR3: CASSHEGGRSYGYTF. As DNA, the CDR3 is TGTGCCAGCAGCCACGAGGGGGGAAGAAGCTATGGCTACACCTTC.

This clonotype occurred a few times. The genes are TRBV29-1 and TRBJ2-1; no reliable D call. The CDR3 is made up of 13 amino acids. Trimming took off 6 bases at V and 5 bases at J, with 14 bases between the two ends. Germline CDR1 and CDR2: SQVTM and ANQGSEA. In nucleotides, the CDR3 is TGCAGCGTAGAGGAGAGAAATGACAATGAGCAGTTCTTC. This codes for CSVEERNDNEQFF.

With respect to this clonotype: One junction end disagrees with the germline gene, perhaps due to a read error. The CDR3 region is CATSDRTTSSYSEQFF. CDR3 coding DNA: TGTGCCACCAGTGATCGGACAACGAGCTCCTACAGTGAGCAGTTCTTC. The chain combines TRBV24-1 with TRBJ2-1; possible D gene TRBD1, 5 bases. CDR1 KGHDR and CDR2 SFDVKD come from the germline V gene. This CDR3 has 16 amino acids.

This clonotype was picked up a small number of times. This chain uses TRBV6-2 or TRBV6-3 with TRBJ2-1, with 8 bases that match TRBD1. The CDR3 spans 14 residues. With V trimmed by 6 bases and J by 7 bases, 8 bases remained unmatched. CDR1 is MNHEY and CDR2 is SVGEGT in the germline V gene. CDR3 sequence reads: CASSPDRARNEQFF. The CDR3 DNA follows: TGTGCCAGCAGCCCGGACAGGGCGAGGAATGAGCAGTTCTTC.

This rearrangement joins TRBV6-2 or TRBV6-3 to TRBJ2-1; D is perhaps TRBD2 (6 bases). The end of the DNA fits TRBJ2-7 better, so the J call may be wrong. The CDR3 has 15 amino acids. Germline V gene data show CDR1 as MNHEY and CDR2 as SVGEGT. The CDR3 sequence: CASSSGDRSYNEQYF. CDR3 bases: TGTGCCAGCAGTTCGGGGGACCGGTCCTACAATGAGCAGTACTTC.

The chain combines TRBV25-1 with TRBJ1-1; D not certain. The V end lost 4 bases, the J end lost 4 bases, and 13 bases lay between the germline ends. Germline assignment: CDR1 MGHDK and CDR2 SYGVNS. There are 14 residues in the CDR3. CDR3 region: CASSVRGERTEAFF. CDR3 coding DNA: TGTGCCAGCAGTGTTCGAGGCGAGCGCACTGAAGCTTTCTTT. The full variable domain, completed using reference TRBV25-1 and TRBJ1-1, is EADIYQTPRYLVIGTGKKITLECSQTMGHDKMYWYQQDPGMELHLIHYSYGVNSTEKGDLSSESTVSRIRTEHFPLTLESARPSHTSQYLCASSVRGERTEAFFGQGTRLTVV.

The chain couples TRBV29-1 to TRBJ1-4, with D tentatively TRBD1 (5 bases). Trimming left V 3 bases short and J 7 bases short, with 12 bases between. Germline values: CDR1 SQVTM, CDR2 ANQGSEA. The CDR3 is 13 amino acids. The CDR3 DNA sequence: TGCAGCGTTGATGGGGGAGGCGGTGAAAAACTGTTTTTT. It specifies CSVDGGGGEKLFF.